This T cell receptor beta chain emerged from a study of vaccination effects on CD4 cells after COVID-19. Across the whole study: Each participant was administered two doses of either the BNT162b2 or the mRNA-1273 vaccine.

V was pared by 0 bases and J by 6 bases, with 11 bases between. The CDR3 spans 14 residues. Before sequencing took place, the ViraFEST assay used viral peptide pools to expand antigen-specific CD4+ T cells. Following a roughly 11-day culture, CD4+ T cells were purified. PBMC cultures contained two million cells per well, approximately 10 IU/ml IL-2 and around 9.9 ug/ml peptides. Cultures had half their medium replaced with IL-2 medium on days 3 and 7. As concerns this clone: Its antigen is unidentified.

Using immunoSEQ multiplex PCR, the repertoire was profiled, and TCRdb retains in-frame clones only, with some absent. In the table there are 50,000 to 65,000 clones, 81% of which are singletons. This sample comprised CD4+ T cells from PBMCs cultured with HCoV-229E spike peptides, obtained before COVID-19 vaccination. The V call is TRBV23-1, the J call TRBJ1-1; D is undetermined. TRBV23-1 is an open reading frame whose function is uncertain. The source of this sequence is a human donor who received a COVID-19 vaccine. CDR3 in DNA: TGCGCCAGCAGTCAATCCACCCACCCCTCTGAAGCTTTCTTT. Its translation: CASSQSTHPSEAFF.